The 24 T cell receptor beta chains given below trace back to one sample, sequenced in a study of T cells in localized non-small cell lung cancer. Libraries were prepared by immunoSEQ multiplex PCR; TCRdb keeps only in-frame clonotypes and omits some of them. The table includes 1,500 to 2,000 clones, 39% detected once. Specimen: lung tumor tissue, collected before any cancer treatment. These TCRs come from a woman aged 40-69 years with stage I lung adenocarcinoma.

The chain is built from TRBV19 and TRBJ2-1; no clear D. Germline V gives CDR1 LNHDA, CDR2 SQIVND (reference sequence). Trimming took off 1 base at V and 5 bases at J, with 6 bases between the two ends. The length of the CDR3 is 13 residues. CDR3 sequence: CASSIVSNNEQFF. The CDR3 coding sequence is TGTGCCAGTAGTATAGTTTCCAACAATGAGCAGTTCTTC. The full variable domain, with the rest looked up from reference TRBV19 and TRBJ2-1, is DGGITQSPKYLFRKEGQNVTLSCEQNLNHDAMYWYRQDPGQGLRLIYYSQIVNDFQKGDIAEGYSVSREKKESFPLTVTSAQKNPTAFYLCASSIVSNNEQFFGPGTRLTVL.

This chain connects TRBV29-1 to TRBJ1-2; unclear D gene. In germline, CDR1 is SQVTM, CDR2 ANQGSEA. V lost 1 base to trimming and J lost 4 bases, with 10 bases between them. The CDR3 has 13 amino acids. DNA for the CDR3: TGCAGCGTTGAAGCGGAGGGCTCCTATGGCTACACCTTC. This encodes CSVEAEGSYGYTF. Combining the CDR3 with reference TRBV29-1 and TRBJ1-2 gives the whole variable domain SAVISQKPSRDICQRGTSLTIQCQVDSQVTMMFWYRQQPGQSLTLIATANQGSEATYESGFVIDKFPISRPNLTFSTLTVSNMSPEDSSIYLCSVEAEGSYGYTFGSGTRLTVV.

The V and J genes are TRBV25-1 and TRBJ1-2; D may be TRBD1 (5 bases). This CDR3 is built from 15 residues. Per germline, CDR1 MGHDK and CDR2 SYGVNS. The V and J ends lost 1 base and 2 bases respectively, with 11 bases between them. The CDR3 loop is CASSELGGVNYGYTF. CDR3 in DNA: TGTGCCAGCAGTGAATTAGGAGGGGTCAACTATGGCTACACCTTC.

The rearrangement joins TRBV19 to TRBJ1-4, with D unclear. With 7 bases removed from V and 2 bases from J, the gap between germline ends came to 14 bases. The germline gives CDR1 LNHDA, CDR2 SQIVND (reference sequence). CDR3 length equals 15 residues. The CDR3: CASTKGRKTNEKLFF. DNA for the CDR3: TGTGCCAGTACCAAAGGTCGGAAGACTAATGAAAAACTGTTTTTT.

In this sample, this clone turned up a few times. A junction end diverges from the germline sequence, so it may reflect a read error. The chain employs TRBV6-8 and TRBJ2-2, with TRBD1 identical over 8 bases. The CDR3 has 15 amino acids. Germline lookup yields CDR1 MNHGY and CDR2 SAAAGT. Written as DNA, the CDR3 is TGTGCTAGCAGTTACGCACAGGGGGGCACCGGGGAGCTGTTTTTT. This translates into CASSYAQGGTGELFF.

This sequence joins TRBV19 and TRBJ1-5; a weak D match, TRBD1 (5 bases). The V and J ends lost 4 bases and 7 bases respectively, with 17 bases between them. The germline gives CDR1 LNHDA, CDR2 SQIVND (reference sequence). CDR3 size: 15 residues. CDR3 in amino acids: CASSRTVGGSQPQHF. CDR3 sequence (DNA): TGTGCCAGTAGTAGGACGGTTGGGGGTAGCCAGCCCCAGCATTTT.

This clone turned up a few times. This chain uses TRBV11-3 with TRBJ2-7; TRBD2 matches at 9 bases. This CDR3 region has 15 residues. Looked up from germline, CDR1 is SGHNT and CDR2 is YENEEA. Trimming at V came to 1 base and at J to 3 bases, leaving 4 bases not matched to a gene. CDR3 coding DNA: TGTGCCAGCAGCTTAGGTTTAGCGGGGGACTACGAGCAGTACTTC. Its protein product is CASSLGLAGDYEQYF.

This clone came up once. The rearrangement uses TRBV19 and TRBJ2-5; D not resolved. V dropped 3 bases and J dropped 2 bases, with 10 bases sitting between them. The CDR3 has 14 amino acids. Per germline, CDR1 LNHDA and CDR2 SQIVND (reference sequence). Here the CDR3 reads CASSMALTQETQYF. For the CDR3, the DNA is TGTGCCAGTAGTATGGCCCTCACACAAGAGACCCAGTACTTC.

The J gene is TRBJ2-3, the V gene TRBV5-1; no clear D gene. The CDR3 covers 14 residues. Germline-derived CDR1 and CDR2 are SGHRS and YFSETQ. Trimming took 4 bases from V and 0 from J, leaving 9 bases between them. The CDR3 spells CASSQGVSTDTQYF. The CDR3 DNA sequence: TGCGCCAGCAGCCAAGGAGTCAGCACAGATACGCAGTATTTT.

This clone was observed a handful of times. The rearrangement uses TRBV11-3 and TRBJ1-1; possibly TRBD1 for D (5 bases). This CDR3 spans 15 amino acids. V dropped 5 bases and J dropped 5 bases, with 18 bases sitting between them. Germline V gene lookup returns CDR1 SGHNT and CDR2 YENEEA. The CDR3 region is CASSPAPGRRTEAFF. CDR3 DNA sequence: TGTGCCAGCAGCCCAGCCCCGGGGCGTAGGACTGAAGCTTTCTTT.

This clone was counted only a few times. The chain couples TRBV6-8 to TRBJ1-5; 8 bases align to TRBD1. This CDR3 region has 13 residues. Germline trimming cut 6 bases from V and 6 bases from J; bases unmatched to any gene: 4. CDR1 is MNHGY and CDR2 is SAAAGT in the germline V gene. The CDR3 region has the DNA TGTGCCAGCAGCCTCGACAGGGGTCAGCCCCAGCATTTT. Amino acid sequence: CASSLDRGQPQHF.

The chain uses TRBV30 and TRBJ2-7; 7 bases line up with TRBD1. Germline CDR1 is GTSNPN and CDR2 is SVGIG (reference sequence). CDR3 length: 12 residues. The trim removed 5 bases at V and 3 bases at J, leaving 4 bases unmatched. The CDR3 loop is CAWQTGRYEQYF. CDR3 nucleotide sequence: TGTGCCTGGCAGACAGGGCGCTACGAGCAGTACTTC.

In its sample, this clone ranks as medium-sized. The rearrangement links TRBV10-3 to TRBJ1-3; TRBD1 might be the D (5 bases). The CDR3 runs to 15 residues. Germline V gives CDR1 ENHRY, CDR2 SYGVKD. V lost 2 bases to trimming and J lost 0 bases, with 8 bases between them. CDR3 nucleotides: TGTGCCATCAGTGAGGCAGGGCCCTCTGGAAACACCATATATTTT. Protein product: CAISEAGPSGNTIYF.

This chain uses TRBV19 with TRBJ1-1; a possible D gene is TRBD1 (5 bases). V lost 10 bases and J lost 4, with 25 bases in between. Looked up from germline, CDR1 is LNHDA and CDR2 is SQIVND (reference sequence). CDR3 size: 16 residues. The CDR3 is CATASPFTGGSTEAFF. The CDR3 bases are TGTGCCACCGCTAGCCCTTTCACAGGTGGGAGCACTGAAGCTTTCTTT.

This clone is termed medium-sized. The chain joins TRBV11-3 to TRBJ1-1; no reliable D call. The V gene lost 5 bases and the J gene lost 3 bases, with 13 bases spanning the gap. CDR3 length: 14 amino acids. Per germline, CDR1 SGHNT and CDR2 YENEEA. As DNA, the CDR3 is TGTGCCAGCAGCCGTTTTACTAGGGACACTGAAGCTTTCTTT. Residues: CASSRFTRDTEAFF.

The genes are TRBV27 and TRBJ1-3; D remains unclear. Germline V gives CDR1 MNHEY, CDR2 SMNVEV (reference sequence). V dropped 0 bases and J dropped 1 base, with 10 bases sitting between them. The CDR3 totals 16 residues. The CDR3 loop is CASSLSPPTSGNTIYF. The CDR3 region has the DNA TGTGCCAGCAGTTTATCCCCCCCCACTTCTGGAAACACCATATATTTT.

The J gene is TRBJ2-3, the V gene TRBV18; 9 bases line up with TRBD1. This CDR3 spans 15 amino acids. In germline, CDR1 is KGHSH, CDR2 LQKENI. V shed 2 bases and J 4 bases; nucleotides not matched to a gene: 4. CDR3 DNA sequence: TGTGCCAGCTCACCAGACAGGGGGTTAGCAGATACGCAGTATTTT. Its protein is CASSPDRGLADTQYF.

CDR3 in amino acids: CASSPGQTGQETQYF. In nucleotides, the CDR3 is TGTGCCAGCTCACCAGGACAGACGGGGCAAGAGACCCAGTACTTC. The chain carries TRBV18 and TRBJ2-5, with D perhaps matching TRBD1 (6 bases). Germline CDR1 KGHSH, CDR2 LQKENI. The CDR3 has 15 residues. V was clipped by 2 bases and J by 2 bases, with 12 bases between them.

This clone appeared a few times. The J gene is TRBJ1-1, the V gene TRBV4-1; D gene uncertain. Germline-derived CDR1 and CDR2 are MGHRA and YSYEKL. The V end lost 3 bases, the J end lost 5 bases, and 16 bases lay between the germline ends. The CDR3 is 15 amino acids. CDR3 region: CASSHLPLGDTEAFF. The CDR3 DNA reads as TGCGCCAGCAGCCACCTACCACTGGGAGATACTGAAGCTTTCTTT.

The chain uses TRBV18 and TRBJ1-4, with 8 bases matching TRBD1. Germline-derived CDR1 and CDR2 are KGHSH and LQKENI. V shed 8 bases and J 6 bases; nucleotides not matched to a gene: 8. This CDR3 is 14 amino acids long. CDR3 DNA: TGTGCCAGCAGGGACAGGTTGTCTGATGAAAAACTGTTTTTT. Translation gives CASRDRLSDEKLFF.

The chain is built from TRBV29-1 and TRBJ2-3, with 9 bases aligning to TRBD1. J was trimmed by 2 bases and V by 6 bases; bases with no gene match: 12. Germline assignment: CDR1 SQVTM and CDR2 ANQGSEA. There are 16 residues in the CDR3. The chain's CDR3 is CSVDGTGWGHTDTQYF. The CDR3 DNA sequence: TGCAGCGTAGACGGGACAGGGTGGGGGCACACAGATACGCAGTATTTT.

This clone was observed a few times. The V and J genes are TRBV12-5 and TRBJ2-1; tentatively, D is TRBD2 (6 bases). Germline-derived CDR1 and CDR2 are LGHNT and FRNRAP. The CDR3 extends over 14 amino acids. CDR3 in amino acids: CATSLGEAYNEQFF. CDR3 DNA sequence: TGTGCCACAAGCTTGGGGGAGGCCTACAATGAGCAGTTCTTC.

V and J are TRBV18 and TRBJ2-2; D is uncertain. This CDR3 spans 15 amino acids. The ends were cut back, 5 bases at V and 2 bases at J, with 12 bases in the middle. Per germline, CDR1 KGHSH and CDR2 LQKENI. CDR3 bases: TGTGCCAGCTCAAATTCCGCCCTTAACACCGGGGAGCTGTTTTTT. Translation: CASSNSALNTGELFF.

This clone was seen a handful of times. The chain links TRBV9 to TRBJ2-3, with 8 nucleotides matching TRBD2. Losses at the gene ends were 4 bases for V and 2 bases for J; bases not matched to a gene: 6. This CDR3 contains 15 residues. Germline V gene sequence: CDR1 SGDLS, CDR2 YYNGEE. The CDR3 region has the DNA TGTGCCAGCAGCCTTATAGCGGGGCTCACAGATACGCAGTATTTT. Translated, it gives CASSLIAGLTDTQYF.